The rows below give T cell receptor beta chains drawn from one sample of a study of technical replicates of blood from a few donors. Generated by immunoSEQ multiplex PCR, the TCRdb table keeps only in-frame clones and is missing some. Of 70,000 to 95,000 clones in the sample, more than 85% were seen once. Sequencing was carried out using T cells isolated from PBMCs. These receptors were collected from a human donor in good health. Each CDR3 is given with its conserved first and last residue. Fields, in order: D gene, J gene, clone size, V gene, CDR3 protein, CDR3 DNA. D genes are given only for firm matches. Clone size appears in some rows only: once, few, many, or a class for an expanded clone.

D gene: .; J gene: TRBJ1-1; clone size: .; V gene: TRBV18; CDR3 protein: CASSPKTGNTEAFF; CDR3 DNA: TGTGCCAGCTCACCTAAGACAGGGAACACTGAAGCTTTCTTT
D gene: TRBD2; J gene: TRBJ2-3; clone size: .; V gene: TRBV7-2; CDR3 protein: CASSFNPTSGASTDTQYF; CDR3 DNA: TGTGCCAGCAGCTTCAACCCGACTAGCGGGGCAAGCACAGATACGCAGTATTTT
D gene: TRBD1; J gene: TRBJ1-2; clone size: once; V gene: TRBV28; CDR3 protein: CASSLQGADYGYTF; CDR3 DNA: TGTGCCAGCAGTTTACAGGGGGCTGACTATGGCTACACCTTC
D gene: .; J gene: TRBJ2-7; clone size: .; V gene: TRBV19; CDR3 protein: CASSTQTRTEQYF; CDR3 DNA: TGTGCCAGTAGTACCCAGACTAGGACCGAGCAGTACTTC
D gene: .; J gene: TRBJ1-2; clone size: .; V gene: TRBV13; CDR3 protein: CASSPVGEDGYTF; CDR3 DNA: TGTGCCAGCAGCCCCGTGGGGGAGGACGGCTACACCTTC
D gene: .; J gene: TRBJ2-7; clone size: .; V gene: TRBV18; CDR3 protein: CASSLWTESYEQYF; CDR3 DNA: TGTGCCAGCTCACTCTGGACAGAATCCTACGAGCAGTACTTC
D gene: TRBD1; J gene: TRBJ1-6; clone size: .; V gene: TRBV4-1; CDR3 protein: CASSTTGTGGNSPLHF; CDR3 DNA: TGCGCCAGCAGCACAACCGGGACAGGGGGTAATTCACCCCTCCACTTT
D gene: TRBD2; J gene: TRBJ2-1; clone size: .; V gene: TRBV10-1; CDR3 protein: CASSDGGLYNEQFF; CDR3 DNA: TGCGCCAGCAGTGACGGGGGGTTGTACAATGAGCAGTTCTTC
D gene: .; J gene: TRBJ2-7; clone size: .; V gene: TRBV29-1; CDR3 protein: CSVDRGSGEQYF; CDR3 DNA: TGCAGCGTTGATAGGGGTTCTGGCGAGCAGTACTTC
D gene: TRBD1; J gene: TRBJ2-7; clone size: .; V gene: TRBV5-1; CDR3 protein: CASSFGQGSYEQYF; CDR3 DNA: TGCGCCAGCAGCTTTGGACAGGGTTCCTACGAGCAGTACTTC
D gene: TRBD2; J gene: TRBJ2-5; clone size: once; V gene: TRBV7-2; CDR3 protein: CASSLSSSGGAKRPQYF; CDR3 DNA: TGTGCCAGCAGCTTAAGTTCTAGCGGGGGAGCAAAGAGACCCCAGTACTTC
D gene: TRBD2; J gene: TRBJ2-2; clone size: once; V gene: TRBV9; CDR3 protein: CASSVASGRAIAGELFF; CDR3 DNA: TGTGCCAGCAGCGTAGCTAGCGGGAGGGCCATCGCCGGGGAGCTGTTTTTT
D gene: .; J gene: TRBJ1-2; clone size: .; V gene: TRBV28; CDR3 protein: CASSFGPYGYTF; CDR3 DNA: TGTGCCAGCAGTTTCGGTCCATATGGCTACACCTTC
D gene: TRBD2; J gene: TRBJ2-1; clone size: .; V gene: TRBV9; CDR3 protein: CASSERVAGLGYNEQFF; CDR3 DNA: TGTGCCAGCAGCGAACGAGTGGCGGGACTAGGCTACAATGAGCAGTTCTTC
D gene: .; J gene: TRBJ1-2; clone size: .; V gene: TRBV5-4; CDR3 protein: CASSAAGGFYGYTF; CDR3 DNA: TGTGCCAGCAGCGCGGCGGGAGGCTTCTATGGCTACACCTTC
D gene: .; J gene: TRBJ1-1; clone size: .; V gene: TRBV10-3; CDR3 protein: CAIRKDTLTVEAFF; CDR3 DNA: TGTGCCATCCGGAAGGATACCCTCACAGTAGAAGCTTTCTTT
D gene: TRBD2; J gene: TRBJ2-7; clone size: once; V gene: TRBV2; CDR3 protein: CASRSTAGRLAGGQYEQYF; CDR3 DNA: TGTGCCAGCAGATCTACCGCAGGGCGACTAGCGGGAGGCCAGTACGAGCAGTACTTC
D gene: TRBD1; J gene: TRBJ2-7; clone size: .; V gene: TRBV27; CDR3 protein: CASSPMPGQGAYEQYF; CDR3 DNA: TGTGCCAGCAGTCCGATGCCTGGACAGGGGGCCTACGAGCAGTACTTC
D gene: .; J gene: TRBJ2-1; clone size: .; V gene: TRBV9; CDR3 protein: CASRGLGGYNEQFF; CDR3 DNA: TGTGCCAGCAGAGGCCTAGGGGGTTACAATGAGCAGTTCTTC
D gene: TRBD1; J gene: TRBJ1-2; clone size: once; V gene: TRBV5-4; CDR3 protein: CASSLADRGQFGYTF; CDR3 DNA: TGTGCCAGCAGCTTGGCTGACAGGGGGCAGTTTGGCTACACCTTC
D gene: TRBD1; J gene: TRBJ1-3; clone size: once; V gene: TRBV5-1; CDR3 protein: CASSWGQADTIYF; CDR3 DNA: TGCGCCAGCAGCTGGGGACAGGCGGACACCATATATTTT
D gene: .; J gene: TRBJ2-1; clone size: .; V gene: TRBV6-6; CDR3 protein: CASSLGGTRTYNEQFF; CDR3 DNA: TGTGCCAGCAGTTTAGGCGGGACCAGAACCTACAATGAGCAGTTCTTC
D gene: TRBD2; J gene: TRBJ2-7; clone size: .; V gene: TRBV5-1; CDR3 protein: CASSWSGRSGGSYEQYF; CDR3 DNA: TGCGCCAGCAGCTGGAGCGGGAGGAGTGGGGGGTCCTACGAGCAGTACTTC
D gene: .; J gene: TRBJ2-2; clone size: .; V gene: TRBV18; CDR3 protein: CASSPPGARGTGELFF; CDR3 DNA: TGTGCCAGCTCACCACCGGGGGCGCGGGGGACCGGGGAGCTGTTTTTT
D gene: .; J gene: TRBJ2-6; clone size: once; V gene: TRBV2; CDR3 protein: CATLSGDNVLTF; CDR3 DNA: TGTGCCACCTTGAGTGGTGACAACGTCCTGACTTTC
D gene: TRBD1; J gene: TRBJ1-6; clone size: .; V gene: TRBV7-8; CDR3 protein: CASGLGTDYNSPLHF; CDR3 DNA: TGTGCCAGCGGCTTAGGGACAGATTATAATTCACCCCTCCACTTT
D gene: .; J gene: TRBJ1-6; clone size: .; V gene: TRBV5-4; CDR3 protein: CASSLGGSSSYNSPLHF; CDR3 DNA: TGTGCCAGCAGCTTGGGGGGCAGCAGCTCCTATAATTCACCCCTCCACTTT
D gene: TRBD2; J gene: TRBJ2-1; clone size: once; V gene: TRBV4-1; CDR3 protein: CASSQVTSYSPGTYNEQFF; CDR3 DNA: TGCGCCAGCAGCCAAGTGACTAGCTACTCCCCAGGCACCTACAATGAGCAGTTCTTC
D gene: TRBD2; J gene: TRBJ2-5; clone size: once; V gene: TRBV6-5; CDR3 protein: CASSKLAGGQKTQYF; CDR3 DNA: TGTGCCAGCAGTAAGCTAGCGGGGGGGCAAAAGACCCAGTACTTC
D gene: .; J gene: TRBJ1-2; clone size: .; V gene: TRBV5-3; CDR3 protein: CARSIGDWGYTF; CDR3 DNA: TGTGCCAGAAGCATAGGGGACTGGGGCTACACCTTC
D gene: .; J gene: TRBJ1-2; clone size: .; V gene: TRBV5-8; CDR3 protein: CASSQQGNGYTF; CDR3 DNA: TGTGCCAGCAGCCAACAGGGTAATGGCTACACCTTC
D gene: .; J gene: TRBJ1-3; clone size: .; V gene: TRBV5-5; CDR3 protein: CASSLIDSVSSGNTIYF; CDR3 DNA: TGTGCCAGCAGCTTGATAGACAGCGTTAGCTCTGGAAACACCATATATTTT
D gene: .; J gene: TRBJ2-7; clone size: .; V gene: TRBV2; CDR3 protein: CASRGDIYYEQYF; CDR3 DNA: TGTGCCAGCAGAGGTGACATCTACTACGAGCAGTACTTC
D gene: .; J gene: TRBJ2-1; clone size: .; V gene: TRBV28; CDR3 protein: CASSLSAGAGKFF; CDR3 DNA: TGTGCCAGCAGTTTAAGTGCGGGGGCGGGGAAGTTCTTC
D gene: TRBD1; J gene: TRBJ1-2; clone size: .; V gene: TRBV28; CDR3 protein: CASSTRQGNYGYTF; CDR3 DNA: TGTGCCAGCAGCACAAGACAGGGGAACTATGGCTACACCTTC
D gene: TRBD1; J gene: TRBJ1-5; clone size: .; V gene: TRBV28; CDR3 protein: CASSPIQGDLVPFGQPQHF; CDR3 DNA: TGTGCCAGCAGCCCGATTCAGGGGGATCTAGTGCCCTTCGGTCAGCCCCAGCATTTT
D gene: TRBD1; J gene: TRBJ2-7; clone size: .; V gene: TRBV27; CDR3 protein: CASSRDSTYEQYF; CDR3 DNA: TGTGCCAGCAGTAGGGACAGCACCTACGAGCAGTACTTC
D gene: .; J gene: TRBJ2-1; clone size: .; V gene: TRBV2; CDR3 protein: CASKSLAGYLNEQFF; CDR3 DNA: TGTGCCAGCAAGTCGCTGGCGGGATATTTAAACGAGCAGTTCTTC
D gene: .; J gene: TRBJ1-5; clone size: .; V gene: TRBV9; CDR3 protein: CASSVGGWGNQPQHF; CDR3 DNA: TGTGCCAGCAGCGTCGGAGGGTGGGGGAATCAGCCCCAGCATTTT
D gene: TRBD2; J gene: TRBJ2-5; clone size: .; V gene: TRBV4-1; CDR3 protein: CASSQGRGGQREETQYF; CDR3 DNA: TGCGCCAGCAGCCAAGGTCGGGGGGGGCAGCGGGAAGAGACCCAGTACTTC
D gene: TRBD1; J gene: TRBJ2-2; clone size: .; V gene: TRBV28; CDR3 protein: CASSMGQPADTGELFF; CDR3 DNA: TGTGCCAGCAGTATGGGACAGCCAGCGGACACCGGGGAGCTGTTTTTT
D gene: .; J gene: TRBJ2-7; clone size: once; V gene: TRBV6-5; CDR3 protein: CASSQRGDEQYF; CDR3 DNA: TGTGCCAGCAGCCAGCGCGGCGACGAGCAGTACTTC
D gene: .; J gene: TRBJ2-6; clone size: .; V gene: TRBV18; CDR3 protein: CARKGQFGQLIIPPANVLTF; CDR3 DNA: TGTGCCCGAAAGGGACAATTCGGACAGCTCATCATCCCCCCCGCCAACGTCCTGACTTTC
D gene: TRBD1; J gene: TRBJ1-4; clone size: .; V gene: TRBV28; CDR3 protein: CASSPTGVGEKLFF; CDR3 DNA: TGTGCCAGCAGTCCAACAGGGGTTGGTGAAAAACTGTTTTTT
D gene: .; J gene: TRBJ2-7; clone size: .; V gene: TRBV7-9; CDR3 protein: CASSDRQLYEQYF; CDR3 DNA: TGTGCCAGCAGCGATCGACAGCTATACGAGCAGTACTTC
D gene: .; J gene: TRBJ2-5; clone size: once; V gene: TRBV18; CDR3 protein: CASSLTAGETQYF; CDR3 DNA: TGTGCCAGCTCATTGACAGCTGGAGAGACCCAGTACTTC
D gene: TRBD2; J gene: TRBJ2-3; clone size: .; V gene: TRBV5-1; CDR3 protein: CASSLAGGQASTDTQYF; CDR3 DNA: TGCGCCAGCAGCTTGGCGGGAGGGCAAGCTAGCACAGATACGCAGTATTTT
D gene: .; J gene: TRBJ1-4; clone size: .; V gene: TRBV5-1; CDR3 protein: CASSSSSTNEKLFF; CDR3 DNA: TGCGCCAGCAGCTCTAGTTCAACTAATGAAAAACTGTTTTTT
D gene: .; J gene: TRBJ2-3; clone size: .; V gene: TRBV4-1; CDR3 protein: CASSQGDRGLDTQYF; CDR3 DNA: TGCGCCAGCAGCCAAGGAGATAGGGGGTTGGATACGCAGTATTTT
D gene: .; J gene: TRBJ1-2; clone size: .; V gene: TRBV7-8; CDR3 protein: CASSPSIGHTRSYGYTF; CDR3 DNA: TGTGCCAGCAGCCCCTCCATCGGACACACGAGGAGCTATGGCTACACCTTC
D gene: .; J gene: TRBJ2-1; clone size: .; V gene: TRBV4-1; CDR3 protein: CASSQGFQGLSSYNEQFF; CDR3 DNA: TGCGCCAGCAGCCAAGGGTTCCAGGGTCTCAGCTCCTACAATGAGCAGTTCTTC
D gene: TRBD2; J gene: TRBJ2-5; clone size: once; V gene: TRBV7-6; CDR3 protein: CASSLLAGGREETQYF; CDR3 DNA: TGTGCCAGCAGCTTACTGGCGGGAGGGAGGGAAGAGACCCAGTACTTC
D gene: .; J gene: TRBJ2-7; clone size: .; V gene: TRBV27; CDR3 protein: CASGPTGYTSYEQYF; CDR3 DNA: TGTGCCAGCGGTCCGACGGGGTACACCTCCTACGAGCAGTACTTC
D gene: .; J gene: TRBJ2-7; clone size: .; V gene: TRBV19; CDR3 protein: CASSNGLARYEQYF; CDR3 DNA: TGTGCCAGTAGTAATGGACTGGCGCGATACGAGCAGTACTTC